This record looks at one T cell receptor (beta chain) sequence and its context. Its antigen target is currently unknown. It has no much larger one-base neighbor in the sample; base qualities were not kept. The CDR3 runs 12 residues from the cysteine to the phenylalanine. Of the read, only the CDR3 DNA is kept; its 36 bases are in frame from base 1. The germline V gene supplies CDR1 SGHVS and CDR2 FQNEAQ. V is reduced by 5 bases and J by 5 bases, leaving a spacing of 9 bases between them. The CDR3 regions of human TCRbeta chains were subjected to immunosequencing. As for the original processing: Repertoire TCRs were checked for matches against a reference library of SARS-CoV-2-specific TCRs that had been generated using the MIRA antigen-specificity platform. Breadth was defined as the fraction of unique TCRs that were SARS-CoV-2-associated, and depth was defined as the fraction of total T cells that were SARS-CoV-2-associated. Using the MIRA data, every spike-specific TCR was mapped to the spike region that the TCR reacted to and assigned to either a CD4 or a CD8 class. Log10-transformed breadth and depth values were compared by one-way ANOVA with Sidak's multiple comparisons tests. Sourced from immuneACCESS, this table was stored by TCRdb with only in-frame sequences that have V and J called. A share of the clones is absent; for the studies checked, an unresolved V gene accounts for under half, and the remainder has no known explanation. D and trimming were read from the DNA, whereas the V and J calls and clone size are those reported in that table. This sample holds approximately 150,000 clones; around 92% were observed only once. Around 4.4% of the sample comes from the top ten.

This sample was taken from a study of T cell responses to AZD1222 COVID-19 vaccine (dated by TCRdb to the early 2020s). At the level of the whole study: TCR sequencing was performed for roughly 240 trial participants, of whom about 210 were given two doses of AZD1222 and 26 were given two doses of MenACWY control vaccine. Enrollment into the trials was organized by age into subgroups of 18-55, 56-69 and 70-plus years, and those subgroups contained roughly 150, 30 and 60 TCR-sequenced participants, respectively.

Paper-wide results and their limitations: Because no samples from the day 14 peak response were available, repertoires could be characterized only after the peak T cell response. Spike-specific TCR breadth and depth rose significantly after two AZD1222 doses compared with day 0 and with MenACWY recipients. Vaccine-associated CD4 TCRs spanned the whole spike protein, with dominant responses in regions 160-218 and 743-854. Nearly half of unique spike-specific TCRs reportedly recognized epitopes outside regions mutated in the B.1.351 and B.1.1.7 variants. In the small 56-69-year group, the increase in depth fell short of significance, most likely because of low power. Participants were mostly white British and included more females than males, and it was suggested by the authors that clonal diversity may have been underestimated. Conclusions about previously exposed vaccinees were limited because only five to seven AZD1222 recipients were SARS-CoV-2 seropositive at baseline.

According to the study, the label for this sample's time point signals: baseline before first vaccination. Taken with the paper, the label for treatment or condition translates to: meningococcal conjugate vaccine given as trial control. The vaccinee samples were drawn from two UK trials, COV001 and COV002, one of which was a single-blind randomized controlled phase 2/3 trial testing AZD1222 (ChAdOx1 nCoV-19) in healthy adults. For TCRbeta chain sequencing, PBMC samples were collected from trial participants at day 0 and at day 28 after the second dose. The rearrangement combines TRBV7-8 with TRBJ2-5; TRBD2 is possibly the D segment (6 matching bases). This sequence originates from an adult in good health. This specimen was peripheral blood, taken on day 0 of MenACWY control vaccination. This receptor carries the CDR3 CASSPGRETQYF. Here is the DNA: TGTGCCAGCAGCCCTGGGAGGGAGACCCAGTACTTC.